Presented here are 24 T cell receptor beta chains from one specimen sequenced in a study of OX40 agonist ivuxolimab in advanced cancers. Sequencing was performed with immunoSEQ multiplex PCR; in TCRdb, only in-frame clones are kept and a portion is missing. The table shows roughly 26,000 clones, with around nine tenths occurring only once. This sample comprised CD4+ or CD8+ T cells sorted from blood, obtained in a trial of the OX40 agonist ivuxolimab. These receptors were taken from an adult with an advanced solid tumor such as melanoma, head and neck, liver or kidney cancer.

As regards this clone: Compared with germline, one end of the junction differs, possibly owing to a read error. The V and J genes are TRBV5-1 and TRBJ1-1, with D uncertain. The CDR3 is 13 residues long. Per the germline V gene, CDR1 is SGHRS and CDR2 is YFSETQ. Here the CDR3 reads CASSSDTNTEAFF. The CDR3 nucleotides read TGTGCCAGCAGCTCCGATACGAACACTGAAGCTTTCTTT. Filled out from reference TRBV5-1 and TRBJ1-1, the complete variable domain reads KAGVTQTPRYLIKTRGQQVTLSCSPISGHRSVSWYQQTPGQGLQFLFEYFSETQRNKGNFPGRFSGRQFSNSRSEMNVSTLELGDSALYLCASSSDTNTEAFFGQGTRLTVV.

The chain recombines TRBV19 with TRBJ1-1; D not certain. The CDR3 length is 15 residues. Trimming removed 0 bases from V and 0 bases from J, with 8 bases in between. From germline, CDR1 is LNHDA and CDR2 SQIVND (reference sequence). The CDR3: CASSIDGVVNTEAFF. The CDR3 bases are TGTGCCAGTAGTATAGACGGAGTAGTGAACACTGAAGCTTTCTTT.

The chain couples TRBV19 to TRBJ2-7, with D hard to call. The V gene's germline CDR1 is LNHDA and CDR2 SQIVND (reference sequence). The CDR3 is 14 residues long. The V end lost 1 base, the J end lost 1 base, and 8 bases lay between the germline ends. CDR3 amino acids: CASSIGGFSYEQYF. The CDR3 coding sequence is TGTGCCAGTAGTATAGGGGGTTTTTCCTACGAGCAGTACTTC.

CDR3 sequence: CASRPTEGAYNEQFF. CDR3 sequence (DNA): TGTGCCTCAAGGCCCACTGAAGGGGCCTACAATGAGCAGTTCTTC. The gene calls are TRBV11-2 and TRBJ2-1, with D possibly TRBD1 on 5 matching bases. The CDR3 has 15 residues. Trimming shortened V by 11 bases and J by 2 bases, and 19 bases separated the two germline ends. Germline values: CDR1 SGHAT, CDR2 FQNNGV.

The V and J genes are TRBV30 and TRBJ1-2; 11 bases align to TRBD1. Germline assignment: CDR1 GTSNPN and CDR2 SVGIG (reference sequence). This CDR3 is built from 13 residues. The V and J ends lost 3 bases and 9 bases, in that order; junction bases with no gene match: 6. CDR3: CAWSEGTGGSYTF. Written as DNA, the CDR3 is TGTGCCTGGAGCGAGGGGACAGGGGGAAGCTACACCTTC.

The V gene is TRBV2, the J gene TRBJ1-6, with D tentatively TRBD1 (6 bases). Between the trimmed V and J ends, which lost 8 bases and 5 bases, there was a span of 19 bases. The CDR3 spans 16 residues. Looked up from germline, CDR1 is SNHLY and CDR2 is FYNNEI. This CDR3 reads CASLRLPGQNNSPLHF. The CDR3 region has the DNA TGTGCCAGCCTCCGACTACCGGGACAAAATAATTCACCCCTCCACTTT.

This clone was found a few times. This sequence joins TRBV27 and TRBJ2-7; 8 bases match TRBD2. CDR3 length: 14 residues. Per the germline V gene, CDR1 is MNHEY and CDR2 is SMNVEV (reference sequence). Trimming removed 4 bases from V and 6 bases from J; junction bases left unmatched: 8. The CDR3 DNA is TGTGCCAGCAGTTACCGGGAGGGGTATGGCGAGCAGTACTTC. It encodes CASSYREGYGEQYF.

The J gene is TRBJ2-1, the V gene TRBV19; 8 bases are shared with TRBD2. The CDR3 is 13 amino acids. V trimming: 9 bases; J trimming: 4 bases; junction bases outside the gene matches: 5. Germline assignment: CDR1 LNHDA and CDR2 SQIVND (reference sequence). The CDR3 bases are TGTGCCAGCAGGACTAGCCTATACAATGAGCAGTTCTTC. As protein: CASRTSLYNEQFF.

This clone occurred once. CDR3 residues: CASSWADQNSPLHF. The CDR3 DNA reads TGTGCCAGCAGTTGGGCGGACCAAAATTCACCCCTCCACTTT. The rearrangement links TRBV27 to TRBJ1-6; D is uncertain. Germline V gene sequence: CDR1 MNHEY, CDR2 SMNVEV (reference sequence). The CDR3 spans 14 residues. Trimming removed 4 bases from V and 7 bases from J, with 11 bases in between.

The CDR3 loop reads CAWIGRTEAFF. CDR3 coding DNA: TGTGCCTGGATAGGGAGGACTGAAGCTTTCTTT. The chain couples TRBV30 to TRBJ1-1; D uncertain. Germline CDR1 GTSNPN, CDR2 SVGIG (reference sequence). Trimming shortened V by 4 bases and J by 5 bases, and 8 bases separated the two germline ends. This CDR3 has 11 amino acids.

V is TRBV9 and J is TRBJ2-1, with 8 bases identical to TRBD1. The CDR3 spans 15 residues. V lost 2 bases and J lost 4; bases outside the gene matches: 5. Germline V gives CDR1 SGDLS, CDR2 YYNGEE. CDR3 amino acids: CASSVTGVRYNEQFF. CDR3 nucleotides: TGTGCCAGCAGCGTGACAGGGGTTAGGTACAATGAGCAGTTCTTC.

The chain recombines TRBV11-2 with TRBJ1-1; D gene uncertain. Trimming pared 4 bases from V and 1 base from J, leaving 4 bases between. The V gene's germline CDR1 is SGHAT and CDR2 FQNNGV. The CDR3 covers 12 residues. The CDR3 DNA is TGTGCCAGCAGCTACCAGAACACTGAAGCTTTCTTT. Its translation: CASSYQNTEAFF.

Notes on this clone: Different DNA sequences within this sample yield the same CDR3. The chain uses TRBV19 and TRBJ2-1, with D tentatively TRBD1 or TRBD2 (5 bases each). This CDR3 has 14 residues. Trimming left V 1 base short and J 4 bases short, with 8 bases between. The V gene's germline CDR1 is LNHDA and CDR2 SQIVND (reference sequence). CDR3 protein: CASSIGGSYNEQFF. CDR3 bases: TGTGCCAGTAGTATAGGGGGGTCGTACAATGAGCAGTTCTTC. Using reference TRBV19 and TRBJ2-1 for the parts outside the CDR3, the full variable domain is DGGITQSPKYLFRKEGQNVTLSCEQNLNHDAMYWYRQDPGQGLRLIYYSQIVNDFQKGDIAEGYSVSREKKESFPLTVTSAQKNPTAFYLCASSIGGSYNEQFFGPGTRLTVL.

This chain connects TRBV13 to TRBJ2-1, with 7 bases lining up with TRBD2. The CDR3 sequence is 14 residues long. From germline, CDR1 is PRHDT and CDR2 FYEKMQ (reference sequence). Trimming cost V 8 bases and J 7 bases; bases outside gene matches: 11. The CDR3 loop reads CASEGGPSRNEQFF. CDR3 sequence (DNA): TGTGCCAGCGAGGGAGGGCCCTCTAGGAATGAGCAGTTCTTC.

This clone was seen only once. This chain uses TRBV27 with TRBJ1-4, with D tentatively TRBD1 (5 bases). The CDR3 spans 13 residues. Per the germline V gene, CDR1 is MNHEY and CDR2 is SMNVEV (reference sequence). V was trimmed by 6 bases and J by 7 bases, leaving 12 bases between them. The CDR3 coding sequence is TGTGCCAGCAGACGGGGGGTACTTGAAAAACTGTTTTTT. Its translation: CASRRGVLEKLFF.

This chain's CDR3 is CALRLAYYNEQFF. The CDR3 coding sequence is TGTGCCTTGAGGCTAGCGTACTACAATGAGCAGTTCTTC. The genes are TRBV30 and TRBJ2-1; D is possibly TRBD2 (6 bases). The V end was cut by 7 bases, the J end by 3 bases, with 13 bases between. The germline V gene has CDR1 GTSNPN and CDR2 SVGIG (reference sequence). The CDR3 consists of 13 residues.

The J gene is TRBJ2-7, the V gene TRBV14; possibly TRBD1 or TRBD2 for D (5 bases each). The CDR3 covers 14 residues. The germline V gene has CDR1 SGHDN and CDR2 FVKESK. Trimming cost V 3 bases and J 1 base, with 10 bases left between them. The CDR3 nucleotides read TGTGCCAGCAGCCAGTGGGACGATTCCTACGAGCAGTACTTC. Translated, it gives CASSQWDDSYEQYF.

The chain carries TRBV2 and TRBJ2-3; TRBD2 agrees at 11 bases. CDR1 and CDR2 from the germline V gene are SNHLY and FYNNEI. The J segment lost 3 bases and the V segment lost 6 bases, leaving 8 bases of the junction unmatched. CDR3 length: 16 residues. Here the CDR3 DNA reads TGTGCCAGCAGCCCCCCAACTAGCGGGAGTACAGATACGCAGTATTTT. This translates into CASSPPTSGSTDTQYF.

About this clone: The same CDR3 arises from other DNA sequences in this sample as well. V is TRBV6-5 and J is TRBJ2-5, with D possibly TRBD2 on 5 matching bases. Germline CDR1 and CDR2: MNHEY and SVGAGI. The CDR3 is 11 residues long. The germline V and J ends were trimmed by 7 bases and 5 bases, with 8 bases remaining between them. The CDR3, as DNA: TGTGCCAGCAAGGGCGGGGAGACCCAGTACTTC. Amino acid sequence: CASKGGETQYF.

The chain employs TRBV18 and TRBJ2-2; D is unresolved. V shed 2 bases and J shed 4 bases, with 14 bases lying between them. The CDR3 totals 16 residues. Germline CDR1 is KGHSH and CDR2 is LQKENI. The CDR3, as DNA: TGTGCCAGCTCACCATCAAGTCTGCTACCCACCGGGGAGCTGTTTTTT. Protein product: CASSPSSLLPTGELFF.

The chain links TRBV18 to TRBJ2-7; tentative D call: TRBD1 (6 bases). Germline lookup yields CDR1 KGHSH and CDR2 LQKENI. V lost 3 bases to trimming and J lost 0 bases, with 6 bases between them. The CDR3 length is 13 residues. The CDR3 is CASSPDSSYEQYF. Written as DNA, the CDR3 is TGTGCCAGCTCACCGGACAGCTCCTACGAGCAGTACTTC.

V is TRBV7-9 and J is TRBJ2-7, with TRBD2 as a possible D gene (5 bases). The germline V and J ends were trimmed by 5 bases and 4 bases, with 9 bases remaining between them. The CDR3 covers 12 residues. CDR1 and CDR2 from the germline V gene are SEHNR and FQNEAQ (reference sequence). This CDR3 reads CASSPSGYEQYF. CDR3 coding DNA: TGTGCCAGCAGCCCCTCGGGGTACGAGCAGTACTTC.

The chain uses TRBV6-5 and TRBJ2-1, with 7 bases that match TRBD2. Germline CDR1 and CDR2: MNHEY and SVGAGI. The V and J ends lost 10 bases and 5 bases, in that order; junction bases with no gene match: 14. The CDR3 consists of 15 residues. CDR3 protein: CATQWGGGPNNEQFF. The CDR3, as DNA: TGTGCCACCCAATGGGGGGGAGGGCCTAACAATGAGCAGTTCTTC.

The chain combines TRBV5-1 with TRBJ2-7; D not resolved. CDR3 length: 13 residues. Germline V CDR1 and CDR2: SGHRS, YFSETQ. The ends were cut back, 0 bases at V and 5 bases at J, with 9 bases in the middle. CDR3 loop: CASSLDGWNEQYF. Here the CDR3 DNA reads TGCGCCAGCAGCTTGGATGGTTGGAACGAGCAGTACTTC.